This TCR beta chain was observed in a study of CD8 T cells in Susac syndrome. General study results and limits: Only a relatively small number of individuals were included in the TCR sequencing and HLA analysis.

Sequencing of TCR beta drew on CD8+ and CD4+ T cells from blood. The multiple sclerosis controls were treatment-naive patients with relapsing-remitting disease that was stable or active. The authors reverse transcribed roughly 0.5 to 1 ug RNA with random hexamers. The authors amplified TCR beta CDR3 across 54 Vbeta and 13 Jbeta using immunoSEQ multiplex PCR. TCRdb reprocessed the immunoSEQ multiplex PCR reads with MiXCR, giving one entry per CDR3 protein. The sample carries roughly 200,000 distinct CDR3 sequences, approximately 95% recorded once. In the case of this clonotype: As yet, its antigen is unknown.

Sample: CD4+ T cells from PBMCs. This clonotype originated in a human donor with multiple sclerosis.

As DNA, the CDR3 is TGTGCCAGCAGTCCGTGGGACAGGGGAACGCAGTATTTT. The encoded protein is CASSPWDRGTQYF. This chain links TRBV27 with TRBJ2-3; TRBD1 aligns across 10 bases. The CDR3 spans 13 residues. With 5 bases clipped from V and 9 bases from J, the junction kept 5 bases outside the gene matches. CDR1 and CDR2 (germline): MNHEY, SMNVEV (reference sequence).